Sequencing of this T cell receptor (beta chain) was carried out in a study of blood T cell repertoires in COVID-19. Overall study: Italy, Spain and the United States were the sources of the convalescent and acute COVID-19 samples. Nucleic acid was either cDNA or gDNA, and it came from T cells, B-cell-depleted T cells, or PBMCs.

Germline V gene sequence: CDR1 SGHVS, CDR2 FQNEAQ. This CDR3 spans 15 amino acids. V gave up 1 base and J gave up 2 bases; unmatched junction bases: 5. In Seattle, patients joined the study during active infection and were tracked longitudinally. TCRdb's table, derived via immunoSEQ multiplex PCR, lists solely in-frame clones and lacks some. Among about 260,000 clones listed, 80% to 95% were seen once. The chain uses TRBV7-8 and TRBJ2-7; 7 nucleotides line up with TRBD2. Sequenced sample: peripheral blood. This TCR was sampled from a person aged 18-30 years with COVID-19, enrolled during active disease. CDR3 region: CASSLGREGPYEQYF. CDR3 in DNA: TGTGCCAGCAGCTTAGGGAGGGAGGGCCCCTACGAGCAGTACTTC.